Following are 4 T cell receptor beta chains from one sample sequenced in a study of T cells in Graves' hyperthyroidism and ophthalmopathy. Amplification yielded TCR beta CDR3 regions, with RNA transcripts as the source. Carried out on the TCR CDR3, a first-round RT-PCR used the HTBI primer set. TCRdb processed the multiplex PCR reads anew with MiXCR; each CDR3 protein has one entry. The sample includes hundreds of thousands of distinct CDR3 sequences, approximately 40% of them seen just once. Material for sequencing was blood. All receptors derive from a man aged 18 to 29 with Graves' hyperthyroidism.

This clonotype was seen more than once but under ten times. J is TRBJ2-7 and V is TRBV20-1; 8 bases agree with TRBD2. This CDR3 contains 13 residues. After removal of 3 bases from V and 6 bases from J, the junction contained 7 bases not matched to a gene. Germline V CDR1 and CDR2: DFQATT, SNEGSKA (reference sequence). The CDR3 sequence is CSASAGGDGEQYF. The CDR3 DNA sequence: TGCAGTGCTAGCGCCGGGGGGGACGGCGAGCAGTACTTC.

J is TRBJ1-2 and V is TRBV5-1; perhaps TRBD1 as D (6 bases). Trimming pared 5 bases from V and 3 bases from J, leaving 20 bases between. CDR1 and CDR2 from the germline V gene are SGHRS and YFSETQ. This CDR3 spans 16 amino acids. In DNA, the CDR3 is TGCGCCAGCAGGTTTGCGGCCAGGGGTATCGACTATGGCTACACCTTC. It specifies CASRFAARGIDYGYTF.

The rearrangement links TRBV19 to TRBJ2-2, with 9 bases fitting TRBD1. The trim removed 9 bases at V and 5 bases at J, leaving 7 bases unmatched. Per the germline V gene, CDR1 is LNHDA and CDR2 is SQIVND (reference sequence). The CDR3 is 14 amino acids. The CDR3: CASTTGGATGELFF. CDR3 DNA sequence: TGTGCCAGCACCACAGGGGGCGCAACCGGGGAGCTGTTTTTT.

The rearrangement joins TRBV13 to TRBJ2-5; 7 nucleotides line up with TRBD1. Germline CDR1 and CDR2: PRHDT and FYEKMQ (reference sequence). The V and J ends lost 5 bases and 4 bases, in that order; junction bases with no gene match: 10. This CDR3 contains 15 residues. The CDR3 protein is CASSPVRQGPETQYF. In DNA form, the CDR3 reads TGTGCCAGCAGCCCCGTGAGACAGGGCCCAGAGACCCAGTACTTC.